The rows below give T cell receptor beta chains drawn from one sample of a study of cytomegalovirus exposure and HLA in healthy donors. Here immunoSEQ multiplex PCR was the method, and the copy in TCRdb shows in-frame clones only, minus some. The table has 120,000 to 150,000 clones, approximately 72% seen once. The sequenced sample consisted of PBMCs. Receptors were obtained from a man between 35 and 55 years old in good health and CMV-seronegative. CDR3s leave out the opening cysteine and the closing phenylalanine or tryptophan. Fields, in order: V gene, CDR3 length, J gene, CDR3 protein.

v_gene: TRBV11-2; len: 9; j_gene: TRBJ2-1; CDR3aa: ASSPGFEQF
v_gene: TRBV6-5; len: 13; j_gene: TRBJ2-5; CDR3aa: ASSPGLALLETQY
v_gene: TRBV9; len: 11; j_gene: TRBJ1-5; CDR3aa: ASSPGSNQPQH
v_gene: TRBV19; len: 13; j_gene: TRBJ1-4; CDR3aa: ATKPYRGADEKLF
v_gene: TRBV10-3; len: 14; j_gene: TRBJ1-2; CDR3aa: AISESRQGAGYGYT
v_gene: TRBV6-4; len: 13; j_gene: TRBJ2-3; CDR3aa: ASSDGGQGADTQY
v_gene: TRBV2; len: 12; j_gene: TRBJ1-3; CDR3aa: ASRQDSAGNTIY
v_gene: TRBV6-5; len: 12; j_gene: TRBJ2-3; CDR3aa: ASSIDGVTDTQY
v_gene: TRBV2; len: 13; j_gene: TRBJ1-2; CDR3aa: ASSEQGQGYYGYT
v_gene: TRBV11-2; len: 12; j_gene: TRBJ1-2; CDR3aa: ASSWDRGRDGYT
v_gene: TRBV7-8; len: 12; j_gene: TRBJ1-4; CDR3aa: ASSLTGRREKLF
v_gene: TRBV7-2; len: 13; j_gene: TRBJ2-1; CDR3aa: ASRASGGSYNEQF
v_gene: TRBV28; len: 11; j_gene: TRBJ2-7; CDR3aa: ASRETTGYEQY
v_gene: TRBV28; len: 15; j_gene: TRBJ2-7; CDR3aa: ASSFSYRDRYPYEQY
v_gene: TRBV28; len: 15; j_gene: TRBJ1-4; CDR3aa: ASSFGSGGDLREKLF
v_gene: TRBV4-1; len: 12; j_gene: TRBJ1-1; CDR3aa: ASRETGRNTEAF
v_gene: TRBV9; len: 12; j_gene: TRBJ2-5; CDR3aa: ASSVALARETQY
v_gene: TRBV27; len: 15; j_gene: TRBJ2-5; CDR3aa: ASSSYAGTTSRETQY
v_gene: TRBV2; len: 10; j_gene: TRBJ2-7; CDR3aa: ASIGGGYEQY
v_gene: TRBV6-1; len: 13; j_gene: .; CDR3aa: ASSEAWTDFYEQY
v_gene: TRBV9; len: 15; j_gene: TRBJ2-1; CDR3aa: ASSVGTSGRAPYEQF
v_gene: TRBV7-2; len: 16; j_gene: TRBJ2-2; CDR3aa: ASSWTSGATANTGELF
v_gene: TRBV7-8; len: 10; j_gene: TRBJ1-1; CDR3aa: ASSPPGTEAF
v_gene: TRBV18; len: 13; j_gene: TRBJ2-3; CDR3aa: ASSPPGLAGGTQY
v_gene: TRBV28; len: 12; j_gene: TRBJ1-1; CDR3aa: ASSKGGQRSEAF
v_gene: TRBV27; len: 14; j_gene: TRBJ2-3; CDR3aa: ASSLTTGGATDTQY
v_gene: TRBV10-2; len: 14; j_gene: TRBJ1-1; CDR3aa: ASSRGQGRGGNEAF
v_gene: TRBV7-3; len: 14; j_gene: TRBJ2-3; CDR3aa: ASSLTSGGGGDTQY
v_gene: TRBV28; len: 12; j_gene: TRBJ2-1; CDR3aa: ASTGTRTYNEQF
v_gene: TRBV6-1; len: 13; j_gene: TRBJ2-5; CDR3aa: AFRGSGGSQETQY
v_gene: TRBV15; len: 13; j_gene: TRBJ2-5; CDR3aa: ATSRGRGWEETQY
v_gene: TRBV6-5; len: 12; j_gene: TRBJ2-2; CDR3aa: ASSWTGGSGELF
v_gene: TRBV4-1; len: 15; j_gene: TRBJ2-1; CDR3aa: ASSQRTSGRIMDEQF
v_gene: TRBV4-1; len: 11; j_gene: TRBJ2-1; CDR3aa: ASSPRFPSEQF
v_gene: TRBV4-1; len: 13; j_gene: TRBJ2-7; CDR3aa: ASSQGQGDRYEQY
v_gene: TRBV4-3; len: 13; j_gene: TRBJ2-7; CDR3aa: ASSHSLAGVNEQY
v_gene: TRBV30; len: 11; j_gene: TRBJ2-7; CDR3aa: AWKGGLTYEQY
v_gene: TRBV6-6; len: 12; j_gene: TRBJ2-3; CDR3aa: ASSLSGGRDTQY
v_gene: TRBV23-1; len: 12; j_gene: TRBJ1-1; CDR3aa: ASSLFSRNTEAF
v_gene: TRBV29-1; len: 13; j_gene: TRBJ2-3; CDR3aa: SVATGTPRTDTQY
v_gene: TRBV5-1; len: 10; j_gene: TRBJ2-7; CDR3aa: ASSVDSYEQY
v_gene: TRBV25-1; len: 15; j_gene: .; CDR3aa: ASSYGLAGGRSYEQF
v_gene: TRBV2; len: 13; j_gene: TRBJ1-2; CDR3aa: ASLEGAVPNYGYT
v_gene: TRBV27; len: 13; j_gene: TRBJ2-3; CDR3aa: ASSRQGGFSDTQY
v_gene: TRBV6-4; len: 13; j_gene: TRBJ2-2; CDR3aa: ASSDSIATTGELF
v_gene: TRBV18; len: 13; j_gene: TRBJ2-2; CDR3aa: ASSPGQGVSGELF
v_gene: TRBV5-1; len: 11; j_gene: TRBJ2-3; CDR3aa: ASSFSGSDTQY
v_gene: TRBV5-1; len: 12; j_gene: TRBJ2-3; CDR3aa: ASSTGTSGGTQY
v_gene: TRBV30; len: 11; j_gene: TRBJ1-5; CDR3aa: AWRDSPNQPQH